The rows below give T cell receptor beta chains drawn from one sample of a study of regulatory T cells in long-lasting Graves disease. TCRdb independently ran MiXCR on the multiplex PCR reads; one entry per CDR3 protein. The sample lists about 530,000 distinct CDR3 sequences, about 15% seen once, with 20% to 30% in the top ten. The same data also contributed to another study, on T cells in Graves' hyperthyroidism and ophthalmopathy.

The source was peripheral blood mononuclear cells (PBMCs), collected at new diagnosis, from a patient treated with antithyroid drugs. These receptors originate from a woman between 40 and 65 years old with Graves disease. The conserved cysteine and the conserved F or W are not part of the CDR3 here. A D gene is named only where the DNA matches it firmly. Clone size is not always given. Where it is, it says once, few, many or a class for expanded clones.

D	size	V	J	length	CDR3
TRBD1	many	TRBV2	TRBJ1-2	12	ASRETDRGWGYT
TRBD1	-	TRBV2	TRBJ1-3	14	ASSEKGAPVGNTIY
-	many	TRBV11-3	TRBJ2-3	14	ASSLVPGRGTDTQY
-	many	TRBV7-9	TRBJ2-1	9	ASSLGTEQF
-	-	TRBV2	TRBJ2-5	10	ASRWGDGTQY
-	few	TRBV7-2	TRBJ2-3	13	ASARSGGKMDTQY
TRBD1	many	TRBV6-5	TRBJ1-5	15	ASSSSNRGYSNQPQH
TRBD1	few	TRBV5-1	TRBJ2-2	14	ASSYRLSGGTGELF
TRBD1	many	TRBV12-3/TRBV12-4	TRBJ1-2	10	ASSPGQASYT
-	many	TRBV2	TRBJ2-3	13	ASRLQGYSTDTQY
TRBD1	-	TRBV4-2	TRBJ1-2	14	ASSQEWNRGNYGYT